The entry below describes one T cell receptor (beta chain). These data come from a study of blood T cell repertoires in COVID-19. The method was immunoSEQ multiplex PCR; TCRdb's version includes in-frame clones alone and lacks a portion of them. The table lists hundreds of thousands of clones, 75% to 90% of them singletons. The CDR3 covers 15 residues. V lost 2 bases, J lost 3 bases, and 5 bases stayed unmatched. The germline CDR1 and CDR2 sequences are GTSNPN and SVGIG (reference sequence). The sequenced sample consisted of PBMCs or T cells enriched from blood (not recorded which). The V gene is TRBV30, the J gene TRBJ1-3; TRBD1 aligns across 9 bases. This TCR came from a man aged 30 to 39 who had recovered from COVID-19. The CDR3 sequence is CAWSLGTGNGNTIYF. As DNA, the CDR3 is TGTGCCTGGAGTCTGGGGACAGGGAATGGAAACACCATATATTTT.